This T cell receptor beta chain appears in the sequencing data of a study of blood T cell repertoires in COVID-19. The authors' processing: Quantification of nucleated cells was approximated via reference gene primer amplification. The assay was immunoSEQ multiplex PCR, and TCRdb's table has in-frame clones only and misses some. V and J calls and clone size are as listed in that table; D and trimming were resolved from the DNA. The data hold 290,000 or so clones, with roughly 90% observed a single time. Sequenced sample: peripheral blood. The sequence came from a woman in her 30s with COVID-19, enrolled during active disease.

CDR3 DNA sequence: TGTGCCAGCAGCTCACAGGGGACAGATGGCTACACCTTC. It encodes CASSSQGTDGYTF. The chain employs TRBV7-3 and TRBJ1-2, with 7 bases fitting TRBD1. Germline lookup yields CDR1 SGHTA and CDR2 FQGTGA. V was pared by 4 bases and J by 6 bases, with 5 bases of the junction left unmatched. The length of the CDR3 is 13 residues.